A selection of T cell receptor beta chains follows, all from one sample in a study of cytomegalovirus exposure and HLA in healthy donors. TCRdb's copy holds only in-frame clones and misses some; the assay was immunoSEQ multiplex PCR. Here the sample spans 70,000 to 100,000 clones, approximately 80% being singletons. The specimen was PBMCs. The receptors were sampled from a man between 18 and 35 years old in good health and CMV-seronegative. CDR3s include the opening cysteine and the closing phenylalanine or tryptophan. D genes are given only for firm matches. The size of a clone is reported for some rows only, either as once, few or many, or as a class for expanded clones.

TRBV7-9,TRBD2,14,-,TRBJ2-1,CASSLSGGDNEQFF,TGTGCCAGCAGCTTATCCGGGGGGGACAATGAGCAGTTCTTC
TRBV11-2,-,14,-,TRBJ2-3,CASSLLTDTDTQYF,TGTGCCAGCAGCTTACTTACAGACACAGATACGCAGTATTTT
TRBV6-1,-,18,few,TRBJ2-6,CASSGRGNRGSGANVLTF,TGTGCCAGCAGTGGTAGGGGGAACAGAGGCTCTGGGGCCAACGTCCTGACTTTC
TRBV6-5,TRBD1,14,-,TRBJ1-4,CASRRTGPNEKLFF,TGTGCCAGCAGAAGGACAGGGCCTAATGAAAAACTGTTTTTT
TRBV19,-,15,-,TRBJ2-1,CASSLGTRGYNEQFF,TGTGCCAGTAGTCTGGGAACACGGGGATACAATGAGCAGTTCTTC
TRBV6-6,-,15,-,TRBJ1-4,CASSLNRASGEKLFF,TGTGCCAGCAGTCTTAACAGGGCTTCCGGGGAAAAACTGTTTTTT
TRBV28,-,15,-,TRBJ2-3,CASTPGSGGPDTQYF,TGTGCCAGCACTCCAGGAAGCGGCGGCCCAGATACGCAGTATTTT
TRBV5-1,TRBD1,14,-,TRBJ2-7,CASSRDRGSYEQYF,TGCGCCAGCAGCCGGGACAGGGGGTCCTACGAGCAGTACTTC
TRBV6-5,-,14,-,TRBJ1-1,CASSYVRVNTEAFF,TGTGCCAGCAGTTACGTCAGGGTGAACACTGAAGCTTTCTTT
TRBV2,TRBD1,15,-,TRBJ1-4,CASNSGQATNEKLFF,TGTGCCAGCAACTCCGGACAGGCAACTAATGAAAAACTGTTTTTT
TRBV5-4,-,13,once,TRBJ1-1,CASSLSLNTEAFF,TGTGCCAGCAGCTTGTCTTTAAACACTGAAGCTTTCTTT
TRBV7-2,TRBD2,14,-,TRBJ2-3,CASSSTSGTDTQYF,TGTGCCAGCAGCTCAACTAGCGGCACAGATACGCAGTATTTT
TRBV6-5,-,14,once,TRBJ1-5,CASKKGGSNQPQHF,TGTGCCAGCAAAAAGGGGGGGAGCAATCAGCCCCAGCATTTT
TRBV9,-,11,-,TRBJ2-1,CASSRGNEQFF,TGTGCCAGCAGCCGGGGGAATGAGCAGTTCTTC
TRBV11-3,TRBD2,17,-,TRBJ2-1,CASSLGVAGLCYNEQFF,TGTGCCAGCAGCTTAGGGGTAGCGGGGCTTTGCTACAATGAGCAGTTCTTC
TRBV4-2,-,15,-,TRBJ1-1,CASSQEAQGGVEAFF,TGTGCCAGCAGCCAAGAAGCGCAGGGAGGGGTTGAAGCTTTCTTT
TRBV4-1,TRBD2,18,-,TRBJ2-3,CASSQGWASGARTDTQYF,TGCGCCAGCAGCCAAGGCTGGGCTAGCGGGGCACGCACAGATACGCAGTATTTT
TRBV5-1,-,12,-,TRBJ1-1,CASRLQGSEAFF,TGCGCCAGCAGACTGCAGGGATCTGAAGCTTTCTTT
TRBV7-2,-,12,-,TRBJ2-7,CASSRTVYEQYF,TGTGCCAGCAGCCGGACAGTTTACGAGCAGTACTTC
TRBV7-8,TRBD1,14,-,TRBJ2-2,CASSWDRGWGELFF,TGTGCCAGCAGCTGGGACAGGGGATGGGGGGAGCTGTTTTTT
TRBV30,TRBD1,17,once,TRBJ2-1,CAWKGGQGARGYNEQFF,TGTGCCTGGAAGGGGGGCCAGGGGGCCCGAGGGTACAATGAGCAGTTCTTC
TRBV5-5,-,14,few,TRBJ1-2,CASRPDSGFYGYTF,TGTGCCAGCAGACCCGACAGCGGGTTCTATGGCTACACCTTC
TRBV10-3,TRBD1,13,-,TRBJ1-5,CAIKGAEGQPQHF,TGTGCCATCAAGGGGGCAGAGGGTCAGCCCCAGCATTTT
TRBV5-4,-,13,-,TRBJ2-5,CASSLGGGETQYF,TGTGCCAGCAGCCTCGGGGGTGGGGAGACCCAGTACTTC
TRBV5-1,-,14,-,TRBJ1-4,CASSAGVTNEKLFF,TGCGCCAGCAGCGCAGGGGTAACTAATGAAAAACTGTTTTTT
TRBV2,-,14,once,TRBJ1-5,CASSLTATGQPQHF,TGTGCCAGCAGCTTGACCGCTACGGGTCAGCCCCAGCATTTT
TRBV14,-,16,-,TRBJ2-3,CASSQGSNTSTDTQYF,TGTGCCAGCAGCCAAGGAAGTAATACTAGCACAGATACGCAGTATTTT
TRBV5-4,-,12,-,TRBJ1-2,CASSYGNYGYTF,TGTGCCAGCAGCTACGGTAACTATGGCTACACCTTC
TRBV7-2,-,14,once,TRBJ2-4,CASSPGQFDNIQYF,TGTGCCAGCAGCCCCGGACAGTTCGACAACATTCAGTACTTC
TRBV5-1,TRBD1,14,-,TRBJ1-2,CASSRDRESYGYTF,TGCGCCAGCAGCCGGGACAGGGAGTCCTATGGCTACACCTTC
TRBV10-1,TRBD1,13,-,TRBJ1-1,CASRRGQNTEAFF,TGCGCCAGCAGGAGGGGGCAAAACACTGAAGCTTTCTTT
TRBV6-5,-,15,-,TRBJ2-5,CASSYAWGDGKTQYF,TGTGCCAGCAGTTACGCATGGGGGGATGGCAAGACCCAGTACTTC
TRBV4-1,TRBD1,16,-,TRBJ2-5,CASSLTGTGNTETQYF,TGCGCCAGCAGCCTTACCGGGACAGGGAATACAGAGACCCAGTACTTC
TRBV6-5,-,15,-,TRBJ1-1,CASSSVQGRDTEAFF,TGTGCCAGCAGTTCCGTACAGGGAAGGGACACTGAAGCTTTCTTT
TRBV28,TRBD1,12,-,TRBJ1-2,CASRQGAGGYTF,TGTGCCAGCCGACAGGGGGCGGGAGGCTACACCTTC
TRBV4-1,-,15,-,TRBJ2-7,CASSQDTSGPNEQYF,TGCGCCAGCAGCCAAGATACCTCAGGCCCCAACGAGCAGTACTTC
TRBV4-1,TRBD1,16,once,TRBJ2-2,CASSQGQGAGTGELFF,TGCGCCAGCAGCCAAGGACAGGGGGCTGGGACCGGGGAGCTGTTTTTT